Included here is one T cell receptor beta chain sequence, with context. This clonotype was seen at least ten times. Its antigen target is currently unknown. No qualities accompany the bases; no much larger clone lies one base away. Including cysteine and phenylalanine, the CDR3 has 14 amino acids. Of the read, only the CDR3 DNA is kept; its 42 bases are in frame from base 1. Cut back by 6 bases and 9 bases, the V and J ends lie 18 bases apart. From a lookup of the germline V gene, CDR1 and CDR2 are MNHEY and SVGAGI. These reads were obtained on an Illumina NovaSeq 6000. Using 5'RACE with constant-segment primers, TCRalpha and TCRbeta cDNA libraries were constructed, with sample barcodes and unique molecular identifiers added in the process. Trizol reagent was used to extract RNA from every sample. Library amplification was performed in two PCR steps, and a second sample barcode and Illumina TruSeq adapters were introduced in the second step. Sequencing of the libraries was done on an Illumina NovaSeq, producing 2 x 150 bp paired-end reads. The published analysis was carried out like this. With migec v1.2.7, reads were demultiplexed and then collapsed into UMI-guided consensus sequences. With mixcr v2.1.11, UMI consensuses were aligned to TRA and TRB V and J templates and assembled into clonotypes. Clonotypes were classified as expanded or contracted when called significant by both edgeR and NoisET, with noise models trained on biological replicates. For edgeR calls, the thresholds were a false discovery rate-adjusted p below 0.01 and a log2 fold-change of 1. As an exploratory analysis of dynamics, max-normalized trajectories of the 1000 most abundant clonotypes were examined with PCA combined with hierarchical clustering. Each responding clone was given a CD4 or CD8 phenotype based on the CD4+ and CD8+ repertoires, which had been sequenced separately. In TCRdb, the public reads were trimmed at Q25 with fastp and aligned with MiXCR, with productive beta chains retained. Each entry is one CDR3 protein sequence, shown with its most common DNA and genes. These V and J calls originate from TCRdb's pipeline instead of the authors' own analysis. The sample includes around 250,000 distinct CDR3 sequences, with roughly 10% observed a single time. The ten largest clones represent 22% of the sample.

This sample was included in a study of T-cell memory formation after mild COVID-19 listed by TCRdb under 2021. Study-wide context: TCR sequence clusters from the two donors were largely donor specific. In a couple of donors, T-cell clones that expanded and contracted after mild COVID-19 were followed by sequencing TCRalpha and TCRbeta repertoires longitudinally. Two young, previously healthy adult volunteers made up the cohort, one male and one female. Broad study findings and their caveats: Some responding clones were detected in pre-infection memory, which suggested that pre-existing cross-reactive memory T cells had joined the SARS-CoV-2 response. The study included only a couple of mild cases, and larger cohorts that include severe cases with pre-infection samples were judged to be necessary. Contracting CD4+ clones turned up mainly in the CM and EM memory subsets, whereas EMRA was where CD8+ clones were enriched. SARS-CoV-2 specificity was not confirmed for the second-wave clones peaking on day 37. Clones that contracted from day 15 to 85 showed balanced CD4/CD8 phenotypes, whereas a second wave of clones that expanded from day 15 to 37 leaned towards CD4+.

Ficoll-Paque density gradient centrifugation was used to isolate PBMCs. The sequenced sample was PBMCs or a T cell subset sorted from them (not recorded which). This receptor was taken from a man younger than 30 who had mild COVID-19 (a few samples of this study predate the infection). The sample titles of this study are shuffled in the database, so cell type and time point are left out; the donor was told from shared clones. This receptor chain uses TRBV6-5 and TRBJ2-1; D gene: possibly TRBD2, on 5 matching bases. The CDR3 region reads CASRRAWPGVEQFF. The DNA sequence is TGTGCCAGCAGGCGAGCATGGCCCGGGGTTGAGCAGTTCTTC.